The entry below gives a single T cell receptor beta chain sequence along with its context. Its target is unknown. After extraction with the RNeasy kit, about 0.5 to 1 ug of the RNA was reverse transcribed using random hexamers. TCRdb fed the immunoSEQ multiplex PCR reads into MiXCR, producing one record per CDR3 protein. The data hold around 230,000 distinct CDR3 sequences, with almost 97% observed a single time. CDR1 and CDR2 from the germline V gene are SQVTM and ANQGSEA. This CDR3 comprises 12 residues. With V trimmed by 7 bases and J by 7 bases, 8 bases remained unmatched. The source of the sample is a study of CD8 T cells in Susac syndrome. General study points: Clonal expansion did not appear in Susac syndrome CD4+ T cell repertoires.

The sequencing sample was made of CD4+ T cells from PBMCs. The receptor was derived from a human donor with Susac syndrome. The chain combines TRBV29-1 with TRBJ1-1; 8 nucleotides align to TRBD1. The CDR3 DNA sequence: TGCAGCGCTGCCCTGGACAGGGATGAAGCTTTCTTT. Amino acid sequence: CSAALDRDEAFF.